This is a list of T cell receptor beta chains from one sample in a study of cytomegalovirus exposure and HLA in healthy donors. Produced via immunoSEQ multiplex PCR; TCRdb's table is partial and in-frame only. The repertoire has about 120,000 clones, around 76% of them found once; the top ten carry 25% to 35%. The sequenced material came from PBMCs. These receptors were taken from a man aged 55 to 70 in good health and CMV-seropositive. Both conserved end residues are part of each CDR3. D genes are given only for firm matches. A row's size may be missing; if present it is once, few, many or a size class.

. TRBJ1-1 TRBV15 . CATSTITGTEAFF TGTGCCACCAGCACAATTACCGGGACAGAAGCTTTCTTT
. TRBJ2-1 TRBV5-1 TRBD2 CASSGGGGHNEQFF TGCGCCAGCAGCGGCGGGGGGGGCCACAATGAGCAGTTCTTC
. TRBJ1-2 TRBV9 TRBD1 CASSPRDSLNYGYTF TGTGCCAGCAGCCCACGGGACAGCCTAAACTATGGCTACACCTTC
few TRBJ1-3 TRBV4-1 TRBD1 CASSQVVGTGSGNTIYF TGCGCCAGCAGCCAAGTAGTAGGGACAGGCTCTGGAAACACCATATATTTT
. TRBJ1-3 TRBV19 . CASSSGNSGNTIYF TGTGCCAGTAGTAGCGGAAACTCTGGAAACACCATATATTTT
. TRBJ2-1 TRBV6-7 TRBD2 CASSYLAGAQWGSYNEQFF TGTGCCAGCAGTTACCTAGCGGGAGCGCAGTGGGGCTCCTACAATGAGCAGTTCTTC
once TRBJ2-7 TRBV11-2 TRBD1 CASRTPGQSYEQYF TGTGCCAGCAGGACACCGGGACAGTCCTACGAGCAGTACTTC
once TRBJ2-7 TRBV28 . CASSFGGGSNEQYF TGTGCCAGCAGTTTTGGGGGGGGCTCCAACGAGCAGTACTTC
. TRBJ1-2 TRBV19 TRBD1 CASSIRTGASGYTF TGTGCCAGTAGTATTCGGACAGGGGCGAGTGGCTACACCTTC
. TRBJ2-1 TRBV7-9 TRBD2 CASSFASGRNEQFF TGTGCCAGCAGCTTCGCTAGCGGACGCAATGAGCAGTTCTTC
once TRBJ1-1 TRBV5-5 . CASSVQSNTEAFF TGTGCCAGCAGCGTTCAGTCGAACACTGAAGCTTTCTTT
few TRBJ2-5 TRBV11-2 . CASSLGGGRDQYF TGTGCCAGCAGCTTAGGCGGGGGCCGTGACCAGTACTTC
. TRBJ2-7 TRBV10-3 . CAISELLVDPGRRADEQYF TGTGCCATCAGTGAGTTGTTGGTTGATCCGGGACGGAGGGCCGACGAGCAGTACTTC
few TRBJ2-3 TRBV7-8 . CASSYSGSTGQYF TGTGCCAGCAGCTATAGCGGCTCGACGGGGCAGTATTTT
. TRBJ2-7 TRBV10-3 TRBD1 CAISEGTGTEQYF TGTGCCATCAGTGAAGGGACAGGGACCGAGCAGTACTTC
once TRBJ1-1 TRBV18 . CASSPDSPMNTEAFF TGTGCCAGCTCACCTGACAGCCCCATGAACACTGAAGCTTTCTTT
. TRBJ1-2 TRBV5-4 . CASSLGPQGDNYGYTF TGTGCCAGCAGCTTAGGACCACAGGGAGATAACTATGGCTACACCTTC
. TRBJ2-5 TRBV29-1 . CSVGALAETQYF TGCAGCGTTGGGGCCCTAGCGGAGACCCAGTACTTC
. TRBJ1-5 TRBV5-6 . CASSTNQPQHF TGTGCCAGCAGCACTAATCAGCCCCAGCATTTT
. TRBJ1-1 TRBV7-9 . CASSLQAGNTEAFF TGTGCCAGCAGCTTACAGGCGGGGAACACTGAAGCTTTCTTT
. TRBJ1-5 TRBV5-4 . CASSSSDRTDQPQHF TGTGCCAGCAGCTCGAGCGACAGGACAGATCAGCCCCAGCATTTT
few TRBJ2-1 TRBV14 . CASSQDWGQAYREQFF TGTGCCAGCAGCCAAGATTGGGGGCAGGCCTATCGGGAGCAGTTCTTC
. TRBJ1-2 TRBV23-1 . CASWGHSLNYGYTF TGCGCCAGCTGGGGACACTCGCTTAACTATGGCTACACCTTC
. TRBJ2-3 TRBV7-9 TRBD1 CASTVGQGSTDTQYF TGTGCCAGCACCGTGGGACAGGGCTCCACAGATACGCAGTATTTT
. TRBJ2-5 TRBV6-1 TRBD2 CASSPEAGQETQYF TGTGCCAGCAGCCCTGAAGCGGGACAAGAGACCCAGTACTTC
. TRBJ1-2 TRBV9 TRBD1 CASSVGTGGAGYTF TGTGCCAGCAGCGTAGGGACAGGGGGCGCTGGCTACACCTTC
. TRBJ1-1 TRBV6-1 TRBD1 CASSMDRGNTEAFF TGTGCCAGCAGTATGGACAGGGGGAACACTGAAGCTTTCTTT
many TRBJ2-7 TRBV7-2 . CASSLAASEKYEQYF TGTGCCAGCAGCTTGGCGGCTAGCGAGAAATACGAGCAGTACTTC
. TRBJ2-1 TRBV5-1 . CASSRGGPTGYNEQFF TGCGCCAGCAGCCGCGGGGGCCCTACGGGCTACAATGAGCAGTTCTTC
few TRBJ1-6 TRBV7-2 . CASSPLSYNSPLHF TGTGCCAGCAGCCCGTTGTCCTATAATTCACCCCTCCACTTT
. TRBJ1-3 TRBV7-6 . CASSLDPGLTGNTIYF TGTGCCAGCAGCTTAGATCCGGGGTTGACCGGAAACACCATATATTTT
few TRBJ1-2 TRBV5-1 . CASNREGYGYTF TGCGCCAGCAACAGGGAGGGCTATGGCTACACCTTC
. TRBJ1-4 TRBV10-3 . CAISDGGRATNEKLFF TGTGCCATCAGTGACGGGGGGAGAGCAACTAATGAAAAACTGTTTTTT
. TRBJ2-3 TRBV9 . CASSVGHIDPDTQYF TGTGCCAGCAGCGTAGGACATATAGACCCAGATACGCAGTATTTT
. TRBJ2-1 TRBV5-6 TRBD1 CASSFQPGQGANEQFF TGTGCCAGCAGTTTTCAACCGGGACAGGGGGCAAATGAGCAGTTCTTC
. TRBJ2-7 TRBV11-2 TRBD2 CASSLGVAGATYEQYF TGTGCCAGCAGCTTAGGAGTAGCGGGAGCGACCTACGAGCAGTACTTC
few TRBJ1-5 TRBV7-2 TRBD1 CASSPGQGWQPQHF TGTGCCAGCAGCCCTGGACAGGGCTGGCAGCCCCAGCATTTT
once TRBJ2-2 TRBV9 TRBD1 CASSVGPGQRNSNTGELFF TGTGCCAGCAGCGTAGGTCCGGGACAGAGAAACTCGAACACCGGGGAGCTGTTTTTT
once TRBJ1-4 TRBV5-1 . CASSEQVGNEKLFF TGCGCCAGCAGTGAACAGGTCGGGAATGAAAAACTGTTTTTT
few TRBJ1-2 TRBV4-1 . CASSQARAGDYGYTF TGCGCCAGCAGCCAAGCCAGGGCTGGTGACTATGGCTACACCTTC